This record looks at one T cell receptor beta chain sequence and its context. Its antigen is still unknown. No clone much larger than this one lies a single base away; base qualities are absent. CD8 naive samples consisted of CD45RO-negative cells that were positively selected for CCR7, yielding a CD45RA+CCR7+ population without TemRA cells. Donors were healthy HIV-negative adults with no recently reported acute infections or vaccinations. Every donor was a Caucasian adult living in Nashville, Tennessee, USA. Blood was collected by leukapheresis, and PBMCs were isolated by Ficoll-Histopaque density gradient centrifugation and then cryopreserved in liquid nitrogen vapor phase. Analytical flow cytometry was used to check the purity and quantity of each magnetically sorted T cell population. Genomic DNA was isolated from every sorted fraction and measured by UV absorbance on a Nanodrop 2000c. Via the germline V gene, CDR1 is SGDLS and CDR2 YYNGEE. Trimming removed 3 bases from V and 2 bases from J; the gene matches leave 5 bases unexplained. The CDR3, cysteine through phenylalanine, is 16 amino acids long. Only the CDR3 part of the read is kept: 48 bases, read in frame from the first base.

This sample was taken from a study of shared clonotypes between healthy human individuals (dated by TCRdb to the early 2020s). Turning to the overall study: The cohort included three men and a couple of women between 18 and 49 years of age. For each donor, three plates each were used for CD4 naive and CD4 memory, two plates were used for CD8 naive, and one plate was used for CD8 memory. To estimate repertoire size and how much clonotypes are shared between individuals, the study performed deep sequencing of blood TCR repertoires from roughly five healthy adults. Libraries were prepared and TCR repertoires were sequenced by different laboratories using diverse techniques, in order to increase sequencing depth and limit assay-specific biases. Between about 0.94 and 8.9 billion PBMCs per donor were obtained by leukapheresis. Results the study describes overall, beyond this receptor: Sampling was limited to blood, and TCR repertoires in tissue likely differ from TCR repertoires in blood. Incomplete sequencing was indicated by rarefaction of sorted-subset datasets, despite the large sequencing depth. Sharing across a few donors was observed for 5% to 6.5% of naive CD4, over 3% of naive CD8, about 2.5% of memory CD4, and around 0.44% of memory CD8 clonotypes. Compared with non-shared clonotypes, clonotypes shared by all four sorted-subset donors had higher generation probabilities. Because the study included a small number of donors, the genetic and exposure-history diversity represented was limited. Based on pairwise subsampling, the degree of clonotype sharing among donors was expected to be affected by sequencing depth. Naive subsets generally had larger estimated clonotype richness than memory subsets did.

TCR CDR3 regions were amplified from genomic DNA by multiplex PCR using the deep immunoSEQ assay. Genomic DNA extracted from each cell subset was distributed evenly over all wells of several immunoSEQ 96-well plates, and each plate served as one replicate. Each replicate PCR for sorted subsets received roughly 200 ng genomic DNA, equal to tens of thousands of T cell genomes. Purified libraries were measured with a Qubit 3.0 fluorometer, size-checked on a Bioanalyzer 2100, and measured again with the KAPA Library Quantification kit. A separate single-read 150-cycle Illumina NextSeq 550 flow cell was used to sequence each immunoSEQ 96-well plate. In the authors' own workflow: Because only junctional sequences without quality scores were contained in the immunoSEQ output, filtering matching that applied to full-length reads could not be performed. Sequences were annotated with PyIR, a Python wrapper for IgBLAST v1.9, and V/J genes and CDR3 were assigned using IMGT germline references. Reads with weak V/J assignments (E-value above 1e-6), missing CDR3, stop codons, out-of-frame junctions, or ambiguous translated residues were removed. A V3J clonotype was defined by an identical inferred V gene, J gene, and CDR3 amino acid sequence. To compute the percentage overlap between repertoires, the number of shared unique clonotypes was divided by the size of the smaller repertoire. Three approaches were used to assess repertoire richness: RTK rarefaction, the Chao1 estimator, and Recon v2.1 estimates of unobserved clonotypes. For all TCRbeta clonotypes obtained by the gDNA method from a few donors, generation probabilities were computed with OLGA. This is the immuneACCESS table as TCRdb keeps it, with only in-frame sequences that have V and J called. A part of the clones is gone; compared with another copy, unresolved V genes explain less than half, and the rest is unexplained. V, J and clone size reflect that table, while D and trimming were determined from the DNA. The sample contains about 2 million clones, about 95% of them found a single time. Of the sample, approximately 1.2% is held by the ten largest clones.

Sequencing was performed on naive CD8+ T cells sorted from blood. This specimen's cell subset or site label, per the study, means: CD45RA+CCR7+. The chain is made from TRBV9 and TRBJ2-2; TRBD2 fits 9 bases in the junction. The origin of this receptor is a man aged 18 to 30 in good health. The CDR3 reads CASSDVAGENTGELFF. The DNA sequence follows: TGTGCCAGCAGCGACGTAGCGGGGGAAAACACCGGGGAGCTGTTTTTT. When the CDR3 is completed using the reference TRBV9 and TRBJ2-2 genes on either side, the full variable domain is DSGVTQTPKHLITATGQRVTLRCSPRSGDLSVYWYQQSLDQGLQFLIQYYNGEERAKGNILERFSAQQFPDLHSELNLSSLELGDSALYFCASSDVAGENTGELFFGEGSRLTVL.